What follows describes a single T cell receptor (beta chain). The CDR3 consists of 15 residues. The V and J ends lost 3 bases and 4 bases, in that order; junction bases with no gene match: 1. Germline V lookup: CDR1 SGHRS, CDR2 YFSETQ. The protocol was immunoSEQ multiplex PCR, while the TCRdb copy is restricted to in-frame clones and leaves out a portion. The data hold 280,000 or so clones, with roughly 85% observed a single time. The sample originates from a study of blood T cell repertoires in COVID-19. J is TRBJ2-1 and V is TRBV5-1; 13 nucleotides match TRBD2. This receptor was taken from a human donor in a cohort sampled during active COVID-19. The sequenced sample consisted of peripheral blood. In DNA, the CDR3 is TGCGCCAGCAGCTGGACTAGCGGGAGATACAATGAGCAGTTCTTC. Residues: CASSWTSGRYNEQFF.